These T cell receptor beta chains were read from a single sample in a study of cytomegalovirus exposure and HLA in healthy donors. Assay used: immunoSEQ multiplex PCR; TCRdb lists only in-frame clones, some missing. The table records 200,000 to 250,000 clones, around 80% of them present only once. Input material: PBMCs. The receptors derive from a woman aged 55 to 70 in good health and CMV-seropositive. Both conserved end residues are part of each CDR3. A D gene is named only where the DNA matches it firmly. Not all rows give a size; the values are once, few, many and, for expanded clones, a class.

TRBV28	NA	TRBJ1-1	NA	CASSFSTTSNTEAFF	TGTGCCAGCAGTTTTAGTACGACTTCGAACACTGAAGCTTTCTTT
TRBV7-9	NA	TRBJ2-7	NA	CASSFAYEQYF	TGTGCCAGCAGCTTCGCGTACGAGCAGTACTTC
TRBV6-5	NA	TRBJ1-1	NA	CASNRQGNKNTEAFF	TGTGCCAGCAACCGCCAGGGTAATAAGAACACTGAAGCTTTCTTT
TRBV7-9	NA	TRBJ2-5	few	CASSTFAAQYF	TGTGCCAGCAGCACTTTCGCGGCCCAGTACTTC
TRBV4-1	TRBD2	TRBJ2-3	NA	CASSLRGTSGRVDTQYF	TGCGCCAGCAGCCTCCGAGGGACTAGCGGGAGAGTAGATACGCAGTATTTT
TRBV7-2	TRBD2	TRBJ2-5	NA	CASHPGASGGARETQYF	TGTGCCAGCCACCCCGGGGCTAGCGGGGGGGCCCGGGAGACCCAGTACTTC
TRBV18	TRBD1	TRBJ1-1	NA	CASSLGQGGRGTEAFF	TGTGCCAGCTCACTAGGACAGGGAGGCAGGGGCACTGAAGCTTTCTTT
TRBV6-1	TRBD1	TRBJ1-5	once	CASRAGTGEVEAQHF	TGTGCCAGCAGGGCCGGGACAGGGGAAGTAGAGGCCCAGCATTTT
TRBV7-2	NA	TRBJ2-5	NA	CASSSGLKETQYF	TGTGCCAGCAGCTCGGGACTGAAAGAGACCCAGTACTTC
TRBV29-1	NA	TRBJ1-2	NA	CSVGRGSDYGYTF	TGCAGCGTGGGCAGGGGTAGCGACTATGGCTACACCTTC
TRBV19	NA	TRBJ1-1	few	CASNPPGEFAEAFF	TGTGCCAGTAACCCCCCAGGGGAGTTCGCTGAAGCTTTCTTT
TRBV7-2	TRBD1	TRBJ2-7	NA	CASSLVGTGGYNEQYF	TGTGCCAGCAGCTTGGTCGGGACAGGGGGATATAACGAGCAGTACTTC
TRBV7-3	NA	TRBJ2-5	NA	CASSSLPGPQETQYF	TGTGCCAGCAGCTCTCTCCCAGGGCCCCAAGAGACCCAGTACTTC
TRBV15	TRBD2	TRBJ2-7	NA	CATSRAGGDTYEQYF	TGTGCCACCAGCAGAGCGGGAGGTGATACCTACGAGCAGTACTTC
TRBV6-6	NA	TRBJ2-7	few	CASRDVPGVESYEQYF	TGTGCCAGCAGGGACGTTCCGGGAGTAGAGTCTTACGAGCAGTACTTC
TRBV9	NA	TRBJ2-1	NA	CASSAGQSSYNEQFF	TGTGCCAGCAGCGCAGGACAAAGCTCCTACAATGAGCAGTTCTTC
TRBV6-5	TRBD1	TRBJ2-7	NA	CASSYSRQGSSYEQYF	TGTGCCAGCAGTTACTCGAGACAGGGGTCCTCCTACGAGCAGTACTTC